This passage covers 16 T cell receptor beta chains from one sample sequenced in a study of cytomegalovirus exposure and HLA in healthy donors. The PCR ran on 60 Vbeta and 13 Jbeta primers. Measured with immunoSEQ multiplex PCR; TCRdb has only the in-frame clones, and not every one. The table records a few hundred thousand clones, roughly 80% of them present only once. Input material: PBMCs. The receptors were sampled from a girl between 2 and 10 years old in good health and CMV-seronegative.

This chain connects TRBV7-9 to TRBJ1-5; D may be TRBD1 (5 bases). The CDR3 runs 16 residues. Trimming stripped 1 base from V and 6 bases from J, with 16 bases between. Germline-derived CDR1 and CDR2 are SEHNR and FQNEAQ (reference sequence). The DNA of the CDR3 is TGTGCCAGCAGCTTAGTGGCGGGGGGACGCTCTCAGCCCCAGCATTTT. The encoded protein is CASSLVAGGRSQPQHF.

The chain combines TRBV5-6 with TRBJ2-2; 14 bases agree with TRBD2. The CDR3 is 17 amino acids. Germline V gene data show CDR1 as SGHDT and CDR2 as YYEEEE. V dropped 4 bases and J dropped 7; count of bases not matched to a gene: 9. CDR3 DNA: TGTGCCAGCAGCCCGGGACTAGCGGGAGTTCTCGGCGGGGAGCTGTTTTTT. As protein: CASSPGLAGVLGGELFF.

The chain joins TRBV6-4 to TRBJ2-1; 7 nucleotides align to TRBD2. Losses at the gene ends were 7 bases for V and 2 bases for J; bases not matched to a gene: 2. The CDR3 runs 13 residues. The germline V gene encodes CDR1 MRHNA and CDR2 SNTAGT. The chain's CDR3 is CASKGGPYNEQFF. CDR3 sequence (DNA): TGTGCCAGCAAGGGAGGGCCCTACAATGAGCAGTTCTTC.

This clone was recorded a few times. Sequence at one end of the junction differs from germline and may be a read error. The DNA for the CDR3 is TGTTCCAGCAGCTTAGTTGGGGCCACTGAAGCTTTCTTT. Residues: CSSSLVGATEAFF. The V call is TRBV7-9, the J call TRBJ1-1, with D perhaps matching TRBD1 (5 bases). This CDR3 has 13 amino acids. Germline V gene sequence: CDR1 SEHNR, CDR2 FQNEAQ (reference sequence).

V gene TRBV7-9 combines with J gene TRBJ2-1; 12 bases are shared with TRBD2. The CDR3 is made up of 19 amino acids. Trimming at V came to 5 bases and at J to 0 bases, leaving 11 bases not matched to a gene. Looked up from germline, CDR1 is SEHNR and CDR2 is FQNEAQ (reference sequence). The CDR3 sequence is CASSPNPGTSGRSYNEQFF. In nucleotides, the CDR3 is TGTGCCAGCAGCCCGAACCCCGGGACTAGCGGGCGCTCCTACAATGAGCAGTTCTTC.

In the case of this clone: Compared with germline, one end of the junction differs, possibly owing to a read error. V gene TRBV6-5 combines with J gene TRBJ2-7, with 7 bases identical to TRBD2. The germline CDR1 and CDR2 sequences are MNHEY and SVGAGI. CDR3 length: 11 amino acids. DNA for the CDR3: TGTGCCGGCAGCGGGAACTACGAGCAGTACTTC. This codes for CAGSGNYEQYF.

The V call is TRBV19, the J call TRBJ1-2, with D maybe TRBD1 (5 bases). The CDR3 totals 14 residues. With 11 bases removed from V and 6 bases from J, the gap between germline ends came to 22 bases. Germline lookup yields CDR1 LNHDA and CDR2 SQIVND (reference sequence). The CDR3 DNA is TGTGCCTCTTCCGCGGGACGTTGGGCGGATGGCTACACCTTC. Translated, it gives CASSAGRWADGYTF.

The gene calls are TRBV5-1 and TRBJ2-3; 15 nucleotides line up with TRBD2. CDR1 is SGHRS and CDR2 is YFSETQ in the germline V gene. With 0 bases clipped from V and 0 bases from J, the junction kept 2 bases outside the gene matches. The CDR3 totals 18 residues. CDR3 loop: CASSLGGTSGGSTDTQYF. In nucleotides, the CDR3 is TGCGCCAGCAGCTTGGGAGGGACTAGCGGGGGGAGCACAGATACGCAGTATTTT.

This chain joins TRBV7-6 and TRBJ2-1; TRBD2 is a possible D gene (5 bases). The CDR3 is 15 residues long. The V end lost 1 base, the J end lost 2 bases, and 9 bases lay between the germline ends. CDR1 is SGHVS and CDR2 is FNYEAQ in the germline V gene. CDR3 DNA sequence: TGTGCCAGCAGCTTAGGTGAGGGAGCCTACAATGAGCAGTTCTTC. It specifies CASSLGEGAYNEQFF.

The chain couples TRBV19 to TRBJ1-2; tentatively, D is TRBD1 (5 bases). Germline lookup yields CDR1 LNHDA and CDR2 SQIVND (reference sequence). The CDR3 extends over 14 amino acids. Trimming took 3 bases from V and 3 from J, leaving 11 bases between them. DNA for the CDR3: TGTGCCAGTAGTATGGGGAGGGGTTACTATGGCTACACCTTC. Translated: CASSMGRGYYGYTF.

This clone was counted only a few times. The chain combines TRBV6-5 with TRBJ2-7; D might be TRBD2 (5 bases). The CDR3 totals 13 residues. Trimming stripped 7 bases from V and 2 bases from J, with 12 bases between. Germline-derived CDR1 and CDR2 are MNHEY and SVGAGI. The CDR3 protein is CASTRAGTYEQYF. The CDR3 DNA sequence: TGTGCCAGCACCCGGGCCGGGACCTACGAGCAGTACTTC.

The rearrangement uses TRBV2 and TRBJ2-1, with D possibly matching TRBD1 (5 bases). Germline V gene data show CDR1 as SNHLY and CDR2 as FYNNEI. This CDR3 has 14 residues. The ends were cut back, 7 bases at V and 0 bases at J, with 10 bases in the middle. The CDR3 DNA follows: TGTGCCAGCACGGGCCAGGGCTCCTACAATGAGCAGTTCTTC. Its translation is CASTGQGSYNEQFF.

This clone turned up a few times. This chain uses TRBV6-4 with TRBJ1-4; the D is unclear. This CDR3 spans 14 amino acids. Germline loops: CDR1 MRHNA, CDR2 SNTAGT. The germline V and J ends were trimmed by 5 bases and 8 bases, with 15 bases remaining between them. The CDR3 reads CASSFPRKQEKLFF. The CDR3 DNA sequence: TGTGCCAGCAGTTTTCCCCGAAAACAGGAAAAACTGTTTTTT.

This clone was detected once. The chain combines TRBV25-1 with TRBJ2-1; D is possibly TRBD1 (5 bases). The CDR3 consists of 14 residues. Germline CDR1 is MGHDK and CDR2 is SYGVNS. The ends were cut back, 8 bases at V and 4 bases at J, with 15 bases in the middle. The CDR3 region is CASQGASRYNEQFF. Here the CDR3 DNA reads TGTGCCAGCCAAGGGGCCAGTCGGTACAATGAGCAGTTCTTC.

CDR3 in amino acids: CASSRTHPSSGELFF. The CDR3 DNA follows: TGCGCCAGCAGCCGTACCCACCCCTCGAGCGGGGAGCTGTTTTTT. The chain links TRBV4-1 to TRBJ2-2; D is uncertain. The length of the CDR3 is 15 residues. CDR1 and CDR2 (germline): MGHRA, YSYEKL. V dropped 4 bases and J dropped 7 bases, with 16 bases sitting between them.

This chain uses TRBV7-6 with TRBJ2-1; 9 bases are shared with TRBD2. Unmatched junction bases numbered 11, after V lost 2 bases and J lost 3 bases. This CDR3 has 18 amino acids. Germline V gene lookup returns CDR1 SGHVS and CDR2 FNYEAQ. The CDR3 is CASSLRSSGGTSYNEQFF. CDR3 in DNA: TGTGCCAGCAGCTTAAGGTCCAGCGGGGGGACCAGCTACAATGAGCAGTTCTTC.